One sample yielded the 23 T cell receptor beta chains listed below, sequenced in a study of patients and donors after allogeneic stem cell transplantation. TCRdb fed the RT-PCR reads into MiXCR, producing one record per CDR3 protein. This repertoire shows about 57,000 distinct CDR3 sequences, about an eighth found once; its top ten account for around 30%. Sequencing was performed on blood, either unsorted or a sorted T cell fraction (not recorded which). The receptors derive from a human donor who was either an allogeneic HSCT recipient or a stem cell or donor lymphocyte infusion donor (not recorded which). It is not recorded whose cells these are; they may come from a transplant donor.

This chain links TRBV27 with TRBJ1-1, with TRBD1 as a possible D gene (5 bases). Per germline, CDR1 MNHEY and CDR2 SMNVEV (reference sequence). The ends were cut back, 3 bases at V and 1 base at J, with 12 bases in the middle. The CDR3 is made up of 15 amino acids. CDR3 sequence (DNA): TGTGCCAGCAGTTTTCGACAGCCGGGGAACACTGAAGCTTTCTTT. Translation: CASSFRQPGNTEAFF.

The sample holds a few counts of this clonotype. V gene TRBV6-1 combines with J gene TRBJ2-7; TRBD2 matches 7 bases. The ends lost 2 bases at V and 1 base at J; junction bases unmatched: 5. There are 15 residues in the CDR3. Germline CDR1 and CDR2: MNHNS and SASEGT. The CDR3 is CASSERAGESYEQYF. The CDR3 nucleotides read TGTGCCAGCAGTGAAAGGGCGGGAGAGTCCTACGAGCAGTACTTC.

CDR3 DNA: TGTGCCAGCAGCGTGACTAGCGGTACCTCCTACAATGAGCAGTTCTTC. It translates to CASSVTSGTSYNEQFF. The rearrangement links TRBV9 to TRBJ2-1; TRBD2 matches at 9 bases. This CDR3 comprises 16 residues. V shed 2 bases, J shed 0 bases, and the junction held 3 bases outside the gene matches. Germline-derived CDR1 and CDR2 are SGDLS and YYNGEE.

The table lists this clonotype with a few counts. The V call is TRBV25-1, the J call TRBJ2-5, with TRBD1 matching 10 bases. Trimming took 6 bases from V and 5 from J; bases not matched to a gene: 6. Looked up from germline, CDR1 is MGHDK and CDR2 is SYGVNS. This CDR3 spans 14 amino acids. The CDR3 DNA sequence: TGTGCCAGCAGGGGACAGGGGATTAAGGAGACCCAGTACTTC. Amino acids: CASRGQGIKETQYF.

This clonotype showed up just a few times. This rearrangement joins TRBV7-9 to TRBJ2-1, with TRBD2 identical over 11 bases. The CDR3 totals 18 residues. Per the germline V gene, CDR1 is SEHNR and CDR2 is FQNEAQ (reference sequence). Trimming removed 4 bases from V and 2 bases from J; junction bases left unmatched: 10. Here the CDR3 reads CASSSSGRQEGTYNEQFF. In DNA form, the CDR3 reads TGTGCCAGCAGCTCTAGCGGGAGGCAGGAGGGGACCTACAATGAGCAGTTCTTC.

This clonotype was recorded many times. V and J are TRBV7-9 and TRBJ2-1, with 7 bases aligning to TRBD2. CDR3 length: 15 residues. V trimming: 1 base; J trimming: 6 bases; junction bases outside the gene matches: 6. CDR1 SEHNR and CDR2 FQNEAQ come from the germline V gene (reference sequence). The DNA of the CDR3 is TGTGCCAGCAGCTTAGGGGGGGACTACTCCAATGAGCAGTTCTTC. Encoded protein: CASSLGGDYSNEQFF.

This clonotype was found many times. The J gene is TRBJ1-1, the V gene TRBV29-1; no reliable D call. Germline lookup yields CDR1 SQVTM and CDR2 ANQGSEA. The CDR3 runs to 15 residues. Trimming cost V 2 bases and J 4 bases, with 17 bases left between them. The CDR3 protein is CSVESFGVPSTEAFF. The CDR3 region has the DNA TGCAGCGTTGAAAGTTTTGGGGTGCCGAGCACTGAAGCTTTCTTT.

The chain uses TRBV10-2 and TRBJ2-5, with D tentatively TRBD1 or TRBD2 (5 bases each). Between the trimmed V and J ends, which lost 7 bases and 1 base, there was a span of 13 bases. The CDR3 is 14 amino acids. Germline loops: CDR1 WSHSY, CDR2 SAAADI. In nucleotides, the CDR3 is TGCGCCAGCATGACCGGGGCCCCCCAAGAGACCCAGTACTTC. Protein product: CASMTGAPQETQYF.

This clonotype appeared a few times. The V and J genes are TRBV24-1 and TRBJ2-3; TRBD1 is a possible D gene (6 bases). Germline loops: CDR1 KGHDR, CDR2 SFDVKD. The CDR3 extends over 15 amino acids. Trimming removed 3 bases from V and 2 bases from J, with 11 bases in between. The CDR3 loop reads CATSDRTVITDTQYF. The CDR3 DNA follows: TGTGCCACCAGTGATAGGACAGTGATCACAGATACGCAGTATTTT.

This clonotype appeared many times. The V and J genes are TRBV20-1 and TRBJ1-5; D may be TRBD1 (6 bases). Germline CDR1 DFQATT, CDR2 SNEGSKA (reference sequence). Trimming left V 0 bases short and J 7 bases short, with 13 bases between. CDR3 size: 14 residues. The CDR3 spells CSAREALGGQPQHF. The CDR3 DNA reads TGCAGTGCTAGAGAGGCCTTAGGGGGGCAGCCCCAGCATTTT.

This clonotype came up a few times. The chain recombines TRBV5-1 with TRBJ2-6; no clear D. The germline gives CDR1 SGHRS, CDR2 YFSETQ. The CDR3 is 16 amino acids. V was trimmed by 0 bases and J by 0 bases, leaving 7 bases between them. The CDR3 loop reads CASSLGWSSGANVLTF. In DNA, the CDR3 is TGCGCCAGCAGCTTGGGGTGGAGCTCTGGGGCCAACGTCCTGACTTTC.

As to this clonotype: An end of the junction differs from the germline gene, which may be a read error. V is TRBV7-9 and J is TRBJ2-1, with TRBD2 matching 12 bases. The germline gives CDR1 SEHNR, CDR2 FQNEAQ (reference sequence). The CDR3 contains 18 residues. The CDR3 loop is CACSLEGLAGISYNEQFF. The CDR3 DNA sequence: TGTGCCTGCAGCTTAGAGGGACTAGCGGGCATCTCCTACAATGAGCAGTTCTTC.

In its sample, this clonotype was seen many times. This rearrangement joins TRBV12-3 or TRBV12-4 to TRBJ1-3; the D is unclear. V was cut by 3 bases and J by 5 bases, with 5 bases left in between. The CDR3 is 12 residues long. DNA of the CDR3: TGTGCCAGCAGTTTTTTACGAAACACCATATATTTT. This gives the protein CASSFLRNTIYF.

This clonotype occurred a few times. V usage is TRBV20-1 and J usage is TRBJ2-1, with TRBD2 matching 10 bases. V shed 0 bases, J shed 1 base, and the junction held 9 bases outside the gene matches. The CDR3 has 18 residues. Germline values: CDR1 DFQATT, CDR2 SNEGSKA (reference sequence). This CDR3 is CSARDSSGRGGSYNEQFF. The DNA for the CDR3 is TGCAGTGCTAGAGACTCTAGCGGGAGAGGGGGGTCCTACAATGAGCAGTTCTTC.

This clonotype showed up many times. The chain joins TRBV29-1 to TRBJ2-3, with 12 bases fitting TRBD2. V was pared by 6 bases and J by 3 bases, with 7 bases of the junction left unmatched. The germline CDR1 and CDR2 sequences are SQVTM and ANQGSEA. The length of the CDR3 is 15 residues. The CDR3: CSVSGLAGLTDTQYF. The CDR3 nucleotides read TGCAGCGTGAGTGGACTAGCGGGGTTAACAGATACGCAGTATTTT.

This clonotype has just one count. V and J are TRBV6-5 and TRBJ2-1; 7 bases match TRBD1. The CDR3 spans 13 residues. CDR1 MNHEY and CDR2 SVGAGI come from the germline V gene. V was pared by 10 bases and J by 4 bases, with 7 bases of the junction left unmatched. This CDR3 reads CATRQGEYNEQFF. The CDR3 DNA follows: TGTGCCACCCGACAGGGAGAATACAATGAGCAGTTCTTC.

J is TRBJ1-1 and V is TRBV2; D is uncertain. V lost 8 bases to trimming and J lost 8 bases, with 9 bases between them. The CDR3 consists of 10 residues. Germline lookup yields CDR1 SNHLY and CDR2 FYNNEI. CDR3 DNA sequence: TGTGCCAGCCGTTTGTCCGAAGCTTTCTTT. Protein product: CASRLSEAFF.

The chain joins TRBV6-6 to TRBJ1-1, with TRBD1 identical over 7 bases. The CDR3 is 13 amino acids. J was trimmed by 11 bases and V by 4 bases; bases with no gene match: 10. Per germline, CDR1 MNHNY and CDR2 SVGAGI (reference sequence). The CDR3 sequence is CASSSRGSPGAFF. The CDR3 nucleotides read TGTGCCAGCAGTTCCAGGGGGTCTCCTGGCGCTTTCTTT.

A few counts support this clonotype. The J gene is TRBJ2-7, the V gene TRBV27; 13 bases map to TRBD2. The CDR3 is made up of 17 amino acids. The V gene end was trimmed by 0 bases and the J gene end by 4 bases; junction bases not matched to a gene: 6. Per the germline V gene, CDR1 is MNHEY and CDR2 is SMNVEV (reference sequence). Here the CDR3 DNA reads TGTGCCAGCAGTTTATCGGGGACTAGCGGGATTAGGTACGAGCAGTACTTC. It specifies CASSLSGTSGIRYEQYF.

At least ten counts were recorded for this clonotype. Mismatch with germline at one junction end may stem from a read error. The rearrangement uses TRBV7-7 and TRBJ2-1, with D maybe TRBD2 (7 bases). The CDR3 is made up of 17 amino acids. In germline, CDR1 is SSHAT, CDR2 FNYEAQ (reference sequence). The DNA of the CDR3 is TGTGCTAGCAGCTTACAATTCCCGGGGGGCTCCCCCAATGAGCAGTTCTTC. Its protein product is CASSLQFPGGSPNEQFF.

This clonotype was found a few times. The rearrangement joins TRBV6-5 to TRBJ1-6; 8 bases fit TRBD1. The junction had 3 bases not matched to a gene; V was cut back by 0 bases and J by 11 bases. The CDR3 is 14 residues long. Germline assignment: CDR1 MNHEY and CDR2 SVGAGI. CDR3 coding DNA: TGTGCCAGCAGTTACTCGGACAGGGATGCACCCCTCCACTTT. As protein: CASSYSDRDAPLHF.

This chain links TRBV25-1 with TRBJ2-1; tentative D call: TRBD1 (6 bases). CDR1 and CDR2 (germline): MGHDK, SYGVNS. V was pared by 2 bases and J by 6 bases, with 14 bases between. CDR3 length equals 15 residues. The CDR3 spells CASSEQGRPFNEQFF. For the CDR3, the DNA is TGTGCCAGCAGTGAACAGGGGCGCCCCTTCAATGAGCAGTTCTTC.

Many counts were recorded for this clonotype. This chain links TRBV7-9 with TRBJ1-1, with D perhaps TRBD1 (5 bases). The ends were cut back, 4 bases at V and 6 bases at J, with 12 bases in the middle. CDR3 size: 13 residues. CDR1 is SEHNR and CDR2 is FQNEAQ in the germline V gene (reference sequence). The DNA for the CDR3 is TGTGCCAGCAGCTGGACTCAGGGCCCTGAAGCTTTCTTT. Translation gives CASSWTQGPEAFF.